This TCR beta chain was documented in a study of blood T cell repertoires in COVID-19. Study at large: Specimens from acute and convalescent COVID-19 originated in the United States, Italy and Spain. T cells, B-cell-depleted T cells, or PBMCs supplied cDNA or gDNA.

The CDR3 has 14 amino acids. CDR1 and CDR2 from the germline V gene are SGHAT and FQNNGV. V lost 3 bases and J lost 2; bases outside the gene matches: 3. How the authors handled the data: By means of reference gene primer amplification, nucleated cell counts were estimated. Profiling relied on immunoSEQ multiplex PCR, and the TCRdb table lists in-frame clones only, not all of them. V and J calls and clone size are those listed in that table; D and trimming were worked out from the DNA. This table holds fewer than 70,000 clones, 85% found once. Sequenced material: peripheral blood. This clonotype was obtained from a man older than 75 with acute or convalescent COVID-19. The chain is built from TRBV11-2 and TRBJ2-7, with 8 bases matching TRBD2. This CDR3 reads CASSFTRGAYEQYF. DNA for the CDR3: TGTGCCAGCAGCTTTACGCGGGGGGCCTACGAGCAGTACTTC.